This T cell receptor beta chain originates from a study of T-cell reconstitution after alpha-beta-depleted transplantation in children. The CDR3 runs 12 residues. CDR1 and CDR2 from the germline V gene are SGHTA and FQGNSA. The V end was cut by 3 bases, the J end by 7 bases, with 10 bases between. There are many counts of this clonotype. During its preparation, the TCRbeta library received unique molecular identifiers. One entry per CDR3 protein, called by TCRdb with MiXCR from the PCR reads. There are about 610,000 distinct CDR3 sequences in the sample; approximately 10% occur only once, and roughly 4% lies in the top ten.

The source material was PBMCs from the stem cell graft donor, sampled from the stem cell graft. This TCR was recovered from a human donor who donated a stem cell graft to a child with acute myeloid leukemia. The chain has TRBV7-2 and TRBJ2-7, with D perhaps matching TRBD2 (5 bases). CDR3 in amino acids: CASSLSTGEQYF. The CDR3 DNA sequence: TGTGCCAGCAGCTTGAGTACGGGGGAGCAGTACTTC.